A selection of T cell receptor beta chains follows, all from one sample in a study of shared clonotypes between healthy human individuals. The repertoire was sequenced with immunoSEQ multiplex PCR; TCRdb's copy has only in-frame clones and lacks some. The table lists roughly 2,000,000 clones, roughly 93% of them singletons. The specimen sequenced was naive CD8+ T cells from PBMCs. These receptor sequences come from a man aged 18 to 35 in good health. Some clones in this sample may be carry-over from other donors' samples. Both conserved end residues are part of each CDR3. D genes are given only for firm matches. The size of a clone is reported for some rows only, either as once, few or many, or as a class for expanded clones.

clone size	D gene	V gene	J gene	CDR3 protein	CDR3 DNA
.	.	TRBV5-1	TRBJ2-1	CASSLVRSSYNEQFF	TGCGCCAGCAGCTTGGTTCGGAGCTCCTACAATGAGCAGTTCTTC
.	.	TRBV29-1	TRBJ2-7	CSVEDGVYEQYF	TGCAGCGTTGAAGATGGTGTCTACGAGCAGTACTTC
once	.	TRBV5-4	TRBJ2-4	CASSGAKNIQYF	TGTGCCAGCAGCGGTGCCAAAAACATTCAGTACTTC
.	.	TRBV19	TRBJ2-6	CASKAGANVLTF	TGTGCCAGTAAAGCTGGGGCCAACGTCCTGACTTTC
.	.	TRBV27	TRBJ2-3	CASSLNRAGGPDTQYF	TGTGCCAGCAGTTTGAATAGGGCCGGGGGGCCAGATACGCAGTATTTT
.	TRBD1	TRBV11-2	TRBJ2-1	CASSTSTGAYNEQFF	TGTGCCAGCAGCACATCGACAGGGGCCTACAATGAGCAGTTCTTC
.	.	TRBV7-2	TRBJ1-1	CASSYQVNTEAFF	TGTGCCAGCAGCTACCAAGTGAACACTGAAGCTTTCTTT
.	.	TRBV27	TRBJ2-7	CASSLSSRDEQYF	TGTGCCAGCAGTTTATCCTCTAGGGACGAGCAGTACTTC
.	.	TRBV15	TRBJ2-7	CATSTGPLREQYF	TGTGCCACCAGCACCGGGCCCCTTAGGGAGCAGTACTTC
once	.	TRBV6-6	TRBJ2-1	CASSYSEVEQFF	TGTGCCAGCAGTTACTCGGAGGTTGAGCAGTTCTTC
.	TRBD1	TRBV30	TRBJ2-7	CAWTEQGNEQYF	TGTGCCTGGACCGAACAGGGGAACGAGCAGTACTTC
.	.	TRBV4-1	TRBJ2-3	CASREGAGTDTQYF	TGCGCCAGCAGGGAGGGTGCGGGCACAGATACGCAGTATTTT
.	.	TRBV6-6	TRBJ2-7	CASSYPTGEVYEQYF	TGTGCCAGCAGTTACCCGACAGGAGAAGTCTACGAGCAGTACTTC
.	TRBD1	TRBV27	TRBJ2-5	CASSFYRGYQETQYF	TGTGCCAGCAGTTTTTACAGGGGGTACCAAGAGACCCAGTACTTC